This T cell receptor beta chain is from a study of blood T cell repertoires in COVID-19. Study summary: Samples came from the United States, Italy and Spain, spanning acute and convalescent COVID-19. Sources were T cells, B-cell-depleted T cells, or PBMCs; the material itself was cDNA or gDNA.

The authors' processing: Estimates of nucleated cell counts were drawn from the amplification of reference gene primers. Sequencing was performed with immunoSEQ multiplex PCR; in TCRdb, only in-frame clones are kept and a portion is missing. V, J and clone size reflect that table, while D and trimming were determined from the DNA. The sample records over 150,000 clones, about 85% being singletons. The table lists this clone with a count of one. A Seattle source enrolled patients during active infection and followed them longitudinally. This TCR came from a man aged 55-75 years with COVID-19, enrolled during active disease. Sample: peripheral blood.

This CDR3 is CASSHHAGQNNSPLHF. CDR3 in DNA: TGTGCCAGCAGCCACCACGCGGGACAGAATAATTCACCCCTCCACTTT. V and J are TRBV3-1 (or the pseudogene TRBV3-2) and TRBJ1-6; 7 positions match TRBD1. Trimming at V came to 3 bases and at J to 5 bases, leaving 7 bases not matched to a gene. Looked up from germline, CDR1 is LGHDT and CDR2 is YNNKEL (reference sequence). The CDR3 is 16 amino acids.